This is a list of T cell receptor beta chains from one sample in a study of control samples from healthy donors and cancer patients. Method: immunoSEQ multiplex PCR; TCRdb's copy keeps in-frame clones and lacks some. This repertoire shows hundreds of thousands of clones, over 75% found once; its top ten account for more than 6%. Sequenced material: PBMCs. The receptors derive from a man aged 35-49 years with head and neck cancer. The CDR3 runs from the conserved cysteine through the conserved F or W. A D gene is named only where the DNA matches it firmly. Only part of the rows carry a size: once, few, many, or a class if the clone is expanded.

CDR3 protein | CDR3 DNA | J gene | V gene | clone size | D gene
CASSLASQSGNTIYF | TGTGCCAGCAGCTTGGCATCGCAGTCCGGAAACACCATATATTTT | TRBJ1-3 | TRBV5-4 | NA | NA
CASSFLGSGNTIYF | TGTGCCAGCAGCTTCCTAGGCTCTGGAAACACCATATATTTT | TRBJ1-3 | TRBV7-9 | NA | NA
CASRPEAGASSYNEQFF | TGTGCCAGCAGACCAGAAGCGGGGGCTAGCTCCTACAATGAGCAGTTCTTC | TRBJ2-1 | TRBV5-8 | NA | TRBD2
CASSLGFVYGYTF | TGTGCCAGTAGTTTGGGGTTCGTCTATGGCTACACCTTC | TRBJ1-2 | TRBV19 | NA | NA
CAWSGGQGAYGYTF | TGTGCCTGGAGTGGGGGACAGGGGGCATATGGCTACACCTTC | TRBJ1-2 | TRBV30 | NA | TRBD1
CATKRAGQSTDTQYF | TGTGCCACTAAACGTGCGGGACAGAGCACAGATACGCAGTATTTT | TRBJ2-3 | TRBV19 | NA | NA
CASSLVAGDPSYEQYF | TGTGCCAGCAGTTTAGTGGCAGGTGACCCTTCCTACGAGCAGTACTTC | TRBJ2-7 | TRBV27 | NA | NA
CASTRPGPSSYEQYF | TGTGCCAGCACCCGACCGGGCCCTAGCTCCTACGAGCAGTACTTC | TRBJ2-7 | TRBV7-9 | NA | NA
CASSRDIPTDTQYF | TGTGCCAGCAGCCGGGACATACCAACAGATACGCAGTATTTT | TRBJ2-3 | TRBV5-4 | NA | NA
CASSGTVAVGELFF | TGTGCCAGCAGCGGGACAGTGGCCGTAGGGGAGCTGTTTTTT | TRBJ2-2 | TRBV6-6 | NA | TRBD1
CASSLDQGQEYEQYF | TGTGCCAGCAGCTTAGATCAGGGACAGGAGTACGAGCAGTACTTC | TRBJ2-7 | TRBV11-3 | NA | TRBD1
CASSRESGNQPQHF | TGTGCCAGCAGCCGCGAATCGGGCAATCAGCCCCAGCATTTT | TRBJ1-5 | TRBV7-2 | NA | NA
CASKLVAGTGELFF | TGTGCCAGCAAGCTAGTAGCGGGCACCGGGGAGCTGTTTTTT | TRBJ2-2 | TRBV27 | NA | TRBD2
CASSPRTGSYEQYF | TGTGCCAGCTCACCGCGGACAGGGTCCTACGAGCAGTACTTC | TRBJ2-7 | TRBV18 | NA | TRBD1
CASSVEGLNADTQYF | TGTGCCAGCAGCGTAGAGGGGTTGAATGCAGATACGCAGTATTTT | TRBJ2-3 | TRBV9 | NA | NA
CASSLGHEQFF | TGTGCCAGCAGTTTGGGGCATGAGCAGTTCTTC | TRBJ2-1 | TRBV27 | NA | NA
CASSESVGSSSYTF | TGCGCCAGCAGTGAGTCCGTGGGCTCGTCCAGCTACACCTTC | TRBJ1-2 | TRBV10-1 | once | NA
CTSSQDGTGTGTSYEQYF | TGCACCAGCAGCCAAGATGGGACCGGGACAGGGACGTCCTACGAGCAGTACTTC | TRBJ2-7 | TRBV1 | once | NA
CASSYWMGGAYEQYF | TGTGCCAGCAGTTACTGGATGGGGGGGGCCTACGAGCAGTACTTC | TRBJ2-7 | TRBV6-5 | NA | TRBD2
CSASGQQKGYEQYF | TGCAGTGCTAGTGGGCAACAAAAGGGCTACGAGCAGTACTTC | TRBJ2-7 | TRBV20-1 | NA | NA
CASSTAGGPNEQYF | TGTGCCAGCAGCACAGCGGGGGGGCCCAACGAGCAGTACTTC | TRBJ2-7 | TRBV7-2 | NA | TRBD2
CASSLGTSAQVNEQYF | TGTGCCAGCAGCCTTGGGACGTCCGCGCAAGTAAACGAGCAGTACTTC | TRBJ2-7 | TRBV14 | once | NA
CASSGSWANVLTF | TGTGCCAGCTCCGGGAGCTGGGCCAACGTCCTGACTTTC | TRBJ2-6 | TRBV27 | NA | NA
CATSRDSRASNQPQHF | TGTGCCACCAGCAGAGATTCCCGAGCGAGCAATCAGCCCCAGCATTTT | TRBJ1-5 | TRBV15 | NA | NA
CASSLGTASHQPQHF | TGTGCCAGCAGTCTGGGGACAGCTAGCCATCAGCCCCAGCATTTT | TRBJ1-5 | TRBV27 | NA | TRBD1
CAWSIGRGAGEKLFF | TGTGCCTGGAGTATCGGACGGGGGGCTGGTGAAAAACTGTTTTTT | TRBJ1-4 | TRBV30 | NA | NA
CASSSRSPYEQYF | TGTGCCAGCAGCTCCAGGAGCCCCTACGAGCAGTACTTC | TRBJ2-7 | TRBV7-2 | NA | NA
CASSHGPAETTGHGYTF | TGTGCCAGCAGCCACGGTCCCGCCGAAACCACGGGCCATGGCTACACCTTC | TRBJ1-2 | TRBV4-2 | NA | NA
CASSLGTGAVDGYTF | TGTGCCAGCAGCTTAGGTACGGGGGCGGTAGATGGCTACACCTTC | TRBJ1-2 | TRBV7-9 | NA | NA
CASSRTSAGEQFF | TGTGCCAGCAGCCGGACTAGCGCTGGTGAGCAGTTCTTC | TRBJ2-1 | TRBV27 | NA | TRBD2
CASSYSRDSGNTIYF | TGTGCCAGCAGTTACTCTAGGGATTCTGGAAACACCATATATTTT | TRBJ1-3 | TRBV6-6 | NA | NA
CASSYQSDRDEQYF | TGTGCCAGCAGTTACCAATCCGACAGGGATGAGCAGTATTTT | TRBJ2-3 | TRBV6-5 | NA | TRBD1
CASRTGQGGNQPQHF | TGTGCCAGCAGGACGGGACAGGGGGGCAATCAGCCCCAGCATTTT | TRBJ1-5 | TRBV2 | NA | TRBD1
CASSTGQLGLRYEQYF | TGTGCCAGCAGTACCGGACAGTTAGGCCTCAGATACGAGCAGTACTTC | TRBJ2-7 | TRBV28 | NA | NA
CASSPGTANTEAFF | TGCGCCAGCAGCCCGGGGACAGCGAACACTGAAGCTTTCTTT | TRBJ1-1 | TRBV5-1 | NA | TRBD1
CASSLHGATNEKLFF | TGTGCCAGCAGCTTACATGGTGCAACTAATGAAAAACTGTTTTTT | TRBJ1-4 | TRBV7-9 | NA | NA
CASSLVLEDEQYF | TGCGCCAGCAGCTTGGTCCTAGAGGACGAGCAGTACTTC | TRBJ2-7 | TRBV5-1 | NA | NA
CASTPRRPGKTFF | TGTGCCAGCACCCCTCGAAGGCCCGGGAAAACTTTCTTT | TRBJ1-1 | TRBV27 | NA | NA
CASSQEGRILNQPQHF | TGTGCCAGCAGCCAAGAAGGGCGGATTCTTAATCAGCCCCAGCATTTT | TRBJ1-5 | TRBV4-2 | NA | NA
CASSEAGQGYQPQHF | TGTGCCAGCAGTGAAGCGGGTCAGGGATATCAGCCCCAGCATTTT | TRBJ1-5 | TRBV6-1 | once | NA
CASSGTGPDTQYF | TGTGCCAGCAGCGGGACAGGCCCAGATACGCAGTATTTT | TRBJ2-3 | TRBV7-9 | NA | TRBD1
CASSKRQGYNYGYTF | TGTGCCAGCAGTAAACGACAGGGATATAACTATGGCTACACCTTC | TRBJ1-2 | TRBV28 | NA | TRBD1
CASSPSHEQYF | TGTGCCAGCTCACCGTCCCACGAGCAGTACTTC | TRBJ2-7 | TRBV18 | NA | NA
CASSPGASGEQYF | TGTGCCAGCAGCCCCGGGGCCTCGGGGGAGCAGTACTTC | TRBJ2-7 | TRBV14 | NA | NA
CASSIFSWASGSLNYEQYF | TGTGCCAGCTCCATATTTAGTTGGGCTAGCGGGTCCCTCAACTACGAGCAGTACTTC | TRBJ2-7 | TRBV5-6 | NA | TRBD2
CASGTPELWTGVNEQFF | TGTGCCAGCGGCACCCCTGAACTGTGGACAGGGGTCAATGAGCAGTTCTTC | TRBJ2-1 | TRBV11-2 | NA | TRBD1
CASAVSGVPSNEKLFF | TGTGCCAGCGCAGTGTCAGGGGTCCCCTCTAATGAAAAACTGTTTTTT | TRBJ1-4 | TRBV28 | NA | NA
CASSHPPQLAGGPPLGDEQFF | TGCGCCAGCAGCCACCCACCTCAGCTAGCGGGAGGGCCCCCGCTTGGGGATGAGCAGTTCTTC | TRBJ2-1 | TRBV4-1 | NA | TRBD2
CASSLPQRELSTGELFF | TGCGCCAGCAGCTTGCCTCAGCGGGAGTTGAGCACCGGGGAGCTGTTTTTT | TRBJ2-2 | TRBV5-1 | NA | TRBD2
CASSYAAGDTYEQYF | TGTGCCAGCAGTTATGCAGCGGGAGACACCTACGAGCAGTACTTC | TRBJ2-7 | TRBV6-5 | NA | TRBD2
CASSPTGPTNEKLFF | TGCGCCAGCAGCCCGACAGGGCCAACTAATGAAAAACTGTTTTTT | TRBJ1-4 | TRBV5-1 | NA | TRBD1
CASSPTGSTQYF | TGTGCCAGCAGTCCGACAGGGTCGACCCAGTACTTC | TRBJ2-5 | TRBV12-3/TRBV12-4 | once | TRBD1
CASSDRARVSGSRETQYF | TGTGCCAGCAGTGATAGGGCCCGGGTTAGCGGGAGTCGTGAGACCCAGTACTTC | TRBJ2-5 | TRBV6-1 | NA | TRBD2
CASSSRALTAYEQYF | TGTGCCAGCAGCTCCCGGGCTTTGACCGCCTACGAGCAGTACTTC | TRBJ2-7 | TRBV5-6 | NA | NA
CASSDLWGNQPQHF | TGTGCCAGCAGTGATTTATGGGGCAATCAGCCCCAGCATTTT | TRBJ1-5 | TRBV2 | NA | NA
CASSLDNIGVNQPQHF | TGTGCCAGCAGCTTAGATAACATCGGCGTTAATCAGCCCCAGCATTTT | TRBJ1-5 | TRBV11-2 | NA | NA
CASSLTWAGPKSYEQYF | TGTGCCAGCAGTTTAACGTGGGCAGGGCCTAAATCCTACGAGCAGTACTTC | TRBJ2-7 | TRBV28 | NA | NA
CASSQDGPPGEQFF | TGTGCCAGCAGCCAAGACGGGCCCCCTGGGGAGCAGTTCTTC | TRBJ2-1 | TRBV3-1/TRBV3-2 | NA | NA
CASTQGGPNTDTQYF | TGTGCCAGTACCCAGGGGGGGCCAAACACAGATACGCAGTATTTT | TRBJ2-3 | TRBV19 | NA | NA